The source of this T cell receptor (beta chain) is a study of human T cells and chemical hapten exposure (dated by TCRdb to the early 2020s). For the wider study: For sensitization, 2% DPC in acetone was applied to a roughly 2 cm by roughly 2 cm area of upper inner arm skin. Weekly therapeutic DPC doses were additionally applied to the scalp of patients throughout the roughly 24-week study period. Patch tests used Finn chambers with 0.01% DPC on the upper back, scored after 6 days by International Contact Dermatitis Research Group standards. Most of the patients in the cohort were female, and the cohort covered alopecia areata with under or over 50% scalp involvement, alopecia totalis and alopecia universalis. For TCR sequencing, blood came from some 31 alopecia patients at anywhere from one to four time points (pre-sensitization, 2, 6 and 24 weeks). Libraries were pooled for sequencing, and variation in per-sample TCR yields was attributed mainly to small differences in library volumes within the pool. Patient blood was sampled pre-sensitization (week 0) and at 2, 6 and about 24 weeks after DPC sensitization. This study followed changes in the peripheral blood TCR repertoire in vivo during primary and secondary sensitization of alopecia patients to the hapten diphenylcyclopropenone (DPC).

Overall study results and their limits: Expanded TCRs formed significantly more large CDR3 similarity clusters than pre-sensitization or healthy control sets, consistent with antigen-driven responses. Repeated subsampling changed both the strength of the expansion versus patch-test correlation and the threshold at which that correlation became significant. Patch test score correlated positively with the number of PT1 expanded TCRs, reaching significance at thresholds 8, 16 and 32 but not at 4. Because all patients had alopecia, a presumed autoimmune disease, the immune response of the patients might differ from that of healthy individuals. The number of TCRs above 1 in 1000 frequency did not change with DPC sensitization; there was no evidence of global repertoire structure alterations.

The method behind the library was RACE. The listed sequencing device is NextSeq 500. During library preparation, unique molecular identifiers were attached to individual cDNA molecules so that TCRs could be counted quantitatively and reproducibly. For every blood RNA sample, sequencing covered both the TCR alpha and TCR beta chains. In the source study's methods: A median of roughly 100,000 TCRs per sample was observed, with a range of about 20,000 to 750,000. V, J and CDR3 annotation of the TCR reads was performed with the Decombinator software suite. For PS versus PT1 abundance plots, all samples were subsampled to the same number of TCRs (28,000). Expanded TCRs were defined as absent before sensitization and observed at least eight times at the 2-week time point. TCRdb reprocessing: public reads trimmed at Q25 with fastp, clones called with MiXCR, in-frame beta chains kept. Rows are combined by CDR3 protein, so each entry shows the most common genes and DNA. The authors' filters were not applied to this entry. This sample lists about 120,000 distinct CDR3 sequences; 13% were detected once. The top ten constitute approximately 2.6% of the sample.

Measured from the cysteine to the phenylalanine, the CDR3 is 15 residues long. Only CDR3 DNA remains: 45 bases, in frame from the first base. V drops 6 bases and J drops 0 bases, leaving 12 bases in between. Concerning this clonotype: This clone's antigen is unknown. The input lacks base qualities; no much larger clone sits a single base away.

The intended sense of this specimen's time point label: pre-sensitization, week 0. Sample treatment or condition, as interpreted from the label and publication: therapeutic diphenylcyclopropenone sensitization with weekly scalp DPC. At each patch-test visit, blood was drawn before the patch test was applied. Patients were considered eligible if aged 18 to 70, diagnosed with alopecia and deemed suitable for DPC therapy, and patients were excluded if pregnant. Total RNA was extracted from unfractionated whole blood that had been collected in Tempus Blood RNA tubes. This clonotype was obtained from a woman aged 18-29 years with alopecia areata. Some clones in this sample may be carry-over from other donors' samples. This sample comprised whole blood, obtained in connection with sensitization to the hapten diphenylcyclopropenone (DPC). The chain employs TRBV12-3 or TRBV12-4 and TRBJ1-3; the D gene remains uncertain. The CDR3: CASSDGPASGNTIYF. The DNA sequence is given as TGTGCCAGCAGCGACGGCCCGGCCTCTGGAAACACCATATATTTT.